The clone carrying this TCR beta chain came up a few times. Antigen specificity is unknown. The germline V and J ends were trimmed by 0 bases and 4 bases, with 10 bases remaining between them. CDR3 length: 16 amino acids. Germline-derived CDR1 and CDR2 are MGHRA and YSYEKL. The data are from a study of cytomegalovirus exposure and HLA in healthy donors. Overall study results and limits: Investigators reported 150 to 200 TCR beta chains as tied to cytomegalovirus.

In the PCR, 60 Vbeta and 13 Jbeta primers were used. The data were produced by immunoSEQ multiplex PCR, yet TCRdb's version contains in-frame clones alone and is incomplete. The sample holds under 90,000 clones; 65% to 75% are singletons and the top ten take roughly 9.1%. The clonotype originates from a man aged 35-49 years in good health and CMV-seropositive. Sequencing was done on a sample of PBMCs. V is TRBV4-1 and J is TRBJ2-6; no reliable D call. The CDR3 DNA follows: TGCGCCAGCAGCCAAGATTTGGCTCTGGGGGCCAACGTCCTGACTTTC. Its protein is CASSQDLALGANVLTF.